The 18 T cell receptor beta chains listed next were all sequenced from one sample in a study of regulatory T cells in long-lasting Graves disease. Arm-PCR of CDR3 regions and iRepertoire HTBI primers were the basis on which TCR beta libraries were built. TCRdb re-called the multiplex PCR reads through MiXCR, storing one row per CDR3 protein. This sample carries around 400,000 distinct CDR3 sequences, 15% of them seen once, and the ten largest clones take about 20%. The time point: newly diagnosed GD, antithyroid drugs for less than 3 months. Preparation of the TCR library used RNA extracted from PBMCs. Sequenced material: peripheral blood mononuclear cells (PBMCs), taken at new diagnosis, from a patient treated with antithyroid drugs. The receptors shown here come from a female donor with Graves disease.

This clonotype showed up many times. The chain combines TRBV3-1 with TRBJ1-2; no clear D gene. CDR1 and CDR2 (germline): LGHDT, YNNKEL (reference sequence). Trimming shortened V by 4 bases and J by 7 bases, and 13 bases separated the two germline ends. The CDR3 has 13 residues. The CDR3, as DNA: TGTGCCAGCAGCCCTAACTCGAGAGGTGGCTACACCTTC. This gives the protein CASSPNSRGGYTF.

There are many counts of this clonotype. This sequence joins TRBV5-6 and TRBJ1-2; no firm D call. Per the germline V gene, CDR1 is SGHDT and CDR2 is YYEEEE. This CDR3 region has 15 residues. With 1 base removed from V and 1 base from J, the gap between germline ends came to 11 bases. CDR3: CASSLTTDFNYGYTF. CDR3 DNA sequence: TGTGCCAGCAGCTTGACCACCGATTTTAACTATGGCTACACCTTC.

The chain has TRBV27 and TRBJ1-5; D perhaps matches TRBD1 (6 bases). Trimming pared 4 bases from V and 4 bases from J, leaving 17 bases between. This CDR3 comprises 16 residues. Germline loops: CDR1 MNHEY, CDR2 SMNVEV (reference sequence). CDR3 sequence: CASSSRNGQINQPQHF. The CDR3 region has the DNA TGTGCCAGCAGTTCCCGAAATGGACAGATTAATCAGCCCCAGCATTTT.

This clonotype was seen ten or more times. The CDR3 bases are TGTGCCACCTCACTCGGCACTGAAGCTTTCTTT. Its protein is CATSLGTEAFF. The V gene is TRBV28, the J gene TRBJ1-1; D gene unclear. The CDR3 is 11 residues long. Between the trimmed V and J ends, which lost 10 bases and 4 bases, there was a span of 10 bases. Germline lookup yields CDR1 MDHEN and CDR2 SYDVKM.

This clonotype was detected many times. CDR3 residues: CSVQNTEAFF. As DNA, the CDR3 is TGCAGCGTGCAGAACACTGAAGCTTTCTTT. The V gene is TRBV29-1, the J gene TRBJ1-1; D unclear. CDR1 and CDR2 (germline): SQVTM, ANQGSEA. V was cut by 6 bases and J by 1 base, with 3 bases left in between. CDR3 length: 10 residues.

This clonotype showed up many times. The chain links TRBV20-1 to TRBJ1-1; a possible D gene is TRBD1 (6 bases). V was pared by 2 bases and J by 0 bases, with 16 bases between. Per germline, CDR1 DFQATT and CDR2 SNEGSKA (reference sequence). The CDR3 length is 16 residues. The CDR3 loop reads CSARFGGPGVNTEAFF. DNA for the CDR3: TGCAGTGCTAGATTTGGGGGGCCAGGGGTGAACACTGAAGCTTTCTTT.

This clonotype has a count of ten or more. This chain connects TRBV12-3 or TRBV12-4 to TRBJ1-2, with 8 bases identical to TRBD1. The CDR3 extends over 13 amino acids. V was pared by 5 bases and J by 7 bases, with 6 bases of the junction left unmatched. The CDR3 nucleotides read TGTGCCAGCAGTCCGGACAGGGCCCCTGGCTACACCTTC. This codes for CASSPDRAPGYTF.

The V call is TRBV6-1, the J call TRBJ2-1; D remains unclear. Between the trimmed V and J ends, which lost 1 base and 7 bases, there was a span of 11 bases. The CDR3 is 14 residues long. Germline V gives CDR1 MNHNS, CDR2 SASEGT. CDR3 sequence: CASSEVGVWNEQFF. The CDR3 DNA reads TGTGCCAGCAGTGAAGTCGGTGTTTGGAATGAGCAGTTCTTC.

Turning to this clonotype: Germline is not matched at one junction end, which may reflect a read error. The chain links TRBV7-6 to TRBJ2-1; TRBD2 might be the D (6 bases). CDR1 and CDR2 from the germline V gene are SGHVS and FNYEAQ. CDR3 length: 14 amino acids. The CDR3 sequence: CTSSLGPGRDEQSF. The CDR3 nucleotides read TGTACCAGCAGCTTAGGGCCAGGGCGGGATGAGCAGTCCTTC.

This clonotype was counted many times. This chain joins TRBV27 and TRBJ2-1; 7 nucleotides match TRBD2. CDR3 size: 14 residues. Unmatched junction bases numbered 9, after V lost 10 bases and J lost 3 bases. Germline CDR1 and CDR2: MNHEY and SMNVEV (reference sequence). The CDR3 region has the DNA TGTGCCATCCGCGGGAGTTTAAACTACAATGAGCAGTTCTTC. Encoded protein: CAIRGSLNYNEQFF.

This clonotype was detected ten times or more. The J gene is TRBJ1-1, the V gene TRBV20-1; D possibly corresponds to TRBD1 (5 bases). This CDR3 region has 14 residues. V was shortened by 2 bases and J by 0 bases, with 10 bases between the two germline ends. Germline V CDR1 and CDR2: DFQATT, SNEGSKA (reference sequence). CDR3 region: CSARPPGMNTEAFF. The CDR3 DNA follows: TGCAGTGCTAGACCCCCAGGGATGAACACTGAAGCTTTCTTT.

The table lists this clonotype with a few counts. The chain links TRBV5-1 to TRBJ1-1; 7 nucleotides match TRBD1. Trimming cost V 2 bases and J 3 bases; bases outside gene matches: 4. In germline, CDR1 is SGHRS, CDR2 YFSETQ. The CDR3 loop spans 14 amino acids. The CDR3 reads CASSFKGADTEAFF. DNA of the CDR3: TGCGCCAGCAGCTTTAAGGGGGCGGACACTGAAGCTTTCTTT.

The CDR3, as DNA: TGTGCCAGCAGTGACTCTAGCGGGGGGGCCAATGAGCAGTTCTTC. Translating it yields CASSDSSGGANEQFF. The chain combines TRBV6-1 with TRBJ2-1; TRBD2 matches 12 bases. Germline V gene lookup returns CDR1 MNHNS and CDR2 SASEGT. This CDR3 is 15 amino acids long. V lost 3 bases, J lost 6 bases, and 3 bases stayed unmatched.

This clonotype has a handful of counts. The V call is TRBV5-1, the J call TRBJ1-2, with D perhaps TRBD1 (6 bases). The V and J ends lost 0 bases and 6 bases respectively, with 9 bases between them. This CDR3 has 13 residues. CDR1 is SGHRS and CDR2 is YFSETQ in the germline V gene. CDR3 DNA sequence: TGCGCCAGCAGCTTGGGTGGGGGCGATGGCTACACCTTC. Translated: CASSLGGGDGYTF.

This clonotype showed up many times. The rearrangement uses TRBV5-1 and TRBJ2-7; TRBD2 matches at 10 bases. V was clipped by 0 bases and J by 0 bases; unmatched bases: 3. This CDR3 has 16 amino acids. The germline V gene encodes CDR1 SGHRS and CDR2 YFSETQ. The CDR3 spells CASSLGASGSSYEQYF. The CDR3 region has the DNA TGCGCCAGCAGCTTGGGGGCTAGCGGGAGCTCCTACGAGCAGTACTTC.

This clonotype was seen repeatedly, ten times or more. The chain recombines TRBV5-1 with TRBJ2-1; D is uncertain. This CDR3 has 14 residues. The germline V and J ends were trimmed by 1 base and 7 bases, with 12 bases remaining between them. Germline values: CDR1 SGHRS, CDR2 YFSETQ. This chain's CDR3 is CASSLRPAINEQFF. In nucleotides, the CDR3 is TGCGCCAGCAGCTTGCGGCCCGCGATTAATGAGCAGTTCTTC.

Notes on this clonotype: This may stem from a read error, because a much larger clone lies one nucleotide away. The CDR3 DNA sequence: TGTGCCAGCAGCCAAGAGGCGGGACAGGGGAGCGACGAGCAGTACTTC. Translating gives CASSQEAGQGSDEQYF. The gene calls are TRBV4-2 and TRBJ2-7; 10 bases agree with TRBD1. The V gene's germline CDR1 is LGHNA and CDR2 YNFKEQ. V lost 0 bases to trimming and J lost 5 bases; unmatched junction nucleotides: 7. The CDR3 covers 16 residues.

This clonotype was picked up many times. The CDR3 is CASSAYPGQGLTEAFF. The CDR3 DNA follows: TGTGCCAGCAGCGCCTATCCGGGACAGGGTCTCACTGAAGCTTTCTTT. This rearrangement joins TRBV12-3 or TRBV12-4 to TRBJ1-1; 9 bases fit TRBD1. V shed 6 bases, J shed 4 bases, and the junction held 12 bases outside the gene matches. This CDR3 contains 16 residues.